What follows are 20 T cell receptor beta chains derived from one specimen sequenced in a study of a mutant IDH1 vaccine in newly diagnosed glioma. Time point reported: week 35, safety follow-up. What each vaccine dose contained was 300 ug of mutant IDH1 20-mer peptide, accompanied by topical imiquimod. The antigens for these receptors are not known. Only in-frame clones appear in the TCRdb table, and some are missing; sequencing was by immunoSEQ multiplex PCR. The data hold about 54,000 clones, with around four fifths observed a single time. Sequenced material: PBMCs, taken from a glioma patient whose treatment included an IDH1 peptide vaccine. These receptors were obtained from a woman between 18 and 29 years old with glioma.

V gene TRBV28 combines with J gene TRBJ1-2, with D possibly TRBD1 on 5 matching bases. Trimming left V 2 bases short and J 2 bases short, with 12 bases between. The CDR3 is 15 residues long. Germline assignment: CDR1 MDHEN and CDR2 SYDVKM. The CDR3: CASSLGRRGNYGYTF. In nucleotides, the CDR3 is TGTGCCAGCAGTTTAGGACGGAGGGGCAACTATGGCTACACCTTC.

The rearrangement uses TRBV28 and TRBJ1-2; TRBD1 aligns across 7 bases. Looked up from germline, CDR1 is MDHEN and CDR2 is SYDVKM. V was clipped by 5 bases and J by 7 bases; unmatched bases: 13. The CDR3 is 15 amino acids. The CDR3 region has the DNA TGTGCCAGCAGTCTCCCAAGTGGAGGGGGCGCTGGCTACACCTTC. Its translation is CASSLPSGGGAGYTF.

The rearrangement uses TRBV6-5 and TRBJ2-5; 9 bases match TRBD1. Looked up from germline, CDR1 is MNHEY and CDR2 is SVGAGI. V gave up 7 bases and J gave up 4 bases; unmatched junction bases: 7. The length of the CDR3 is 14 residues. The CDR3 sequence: CASKRTGDVETQYF. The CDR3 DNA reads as TGTGCCAGCAAGAGGACAGGGGATGTAGAGACCCAGTACTTC.

The CDR3 DNA sequence: TGTGCTAGTGGTTTGCCCCAACTAGCGGGGGGGCAAGGAACCTACAATGAGCAGTTCTTC. As protein: CASGLPQLAGGQGTYNEQFF. This chain links TRBV12-5 with TRBJ2-1; 13 bases agree with TRBD2. CDR3 size: 20 residues. J gave up 2 bases and V 2 bases, and 12 bases lay outside the gene matches. CDR1 and CDR2 (germline): LGHNT, FRNRAP.

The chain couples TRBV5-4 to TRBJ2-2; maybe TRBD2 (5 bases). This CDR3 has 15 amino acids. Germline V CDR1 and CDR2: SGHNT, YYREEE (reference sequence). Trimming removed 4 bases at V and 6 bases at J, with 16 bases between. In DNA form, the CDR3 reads TGTGCCAGCAGCGCCTCTCCCGGGAAAGCCGGGGAGCTGTTTTTT. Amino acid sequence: CASSASPGKAGELFF.

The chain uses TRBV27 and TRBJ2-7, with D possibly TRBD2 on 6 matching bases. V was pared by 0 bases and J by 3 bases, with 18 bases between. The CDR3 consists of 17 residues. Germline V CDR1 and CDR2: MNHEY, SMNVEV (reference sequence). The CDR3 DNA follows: TGTGCCAGCAGTTTATCGGGGCCGGAGCGGGCCTTCTACGAGCAGTACTTC. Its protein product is CASSLSGPERAFYEQYF.

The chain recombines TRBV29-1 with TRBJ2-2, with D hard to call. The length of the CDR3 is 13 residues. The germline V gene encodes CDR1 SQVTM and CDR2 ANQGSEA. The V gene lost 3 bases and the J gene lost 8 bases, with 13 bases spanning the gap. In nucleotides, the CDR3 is TGCAGCGTTGAGAAGGGAACACCGGGGGAGCTGTTTTTT. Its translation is CSVEKGTPGELFF.

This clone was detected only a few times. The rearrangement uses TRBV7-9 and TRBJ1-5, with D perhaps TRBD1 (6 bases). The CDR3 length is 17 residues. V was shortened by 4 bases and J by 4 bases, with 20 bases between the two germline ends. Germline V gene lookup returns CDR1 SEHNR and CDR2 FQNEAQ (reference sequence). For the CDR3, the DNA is TGTGCCAGCAGCTCTTTTTCCTCCAGGGGAAGGAATCAGCCCCAGCATTTT. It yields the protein CASSSFSSRGRNQPQHF.

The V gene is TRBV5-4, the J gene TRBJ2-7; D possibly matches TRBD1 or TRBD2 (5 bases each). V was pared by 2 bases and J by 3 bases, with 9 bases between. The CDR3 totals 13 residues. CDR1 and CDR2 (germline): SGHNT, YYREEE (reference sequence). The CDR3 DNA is TGTGCCAGCAGCTTTGAGGGACGCTACGAGCAGTACTTC. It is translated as CASSFEGRYEQYF.

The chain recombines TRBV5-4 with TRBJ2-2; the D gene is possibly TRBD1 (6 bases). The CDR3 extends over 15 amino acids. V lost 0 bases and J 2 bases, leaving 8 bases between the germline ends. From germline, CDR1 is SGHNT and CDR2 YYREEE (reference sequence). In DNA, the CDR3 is TGTGCCAGCAGCTTGGCAGGGGTCAACACCGGGGAGCTGTTTTTT. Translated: CASSLAGVNTGELFF.

The CDR3 sequence: CASSEGDSGANVLTF. In nucleotides, the CDR3 is TGTGCCAGCAGTGAAGGGGACTCTGGGGCCAACGTCCTGACTTTC. The rearrangement uses TRBV6-1 and TRBJ2-6; no firm D call. The V gene lost 1 base and the J gene lost 0 bases, with 4 bases spanning the gap. Germline loops: CDR1 MNHNS, CDR2 SASEGT. The CDR3 runs 15 residues.

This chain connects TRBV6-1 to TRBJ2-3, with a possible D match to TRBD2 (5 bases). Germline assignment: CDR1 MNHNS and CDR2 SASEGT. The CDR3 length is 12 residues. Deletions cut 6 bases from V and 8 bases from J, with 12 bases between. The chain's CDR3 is CASSATSSTQYF. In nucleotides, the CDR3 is TGTGCCAGCAGCGCCACTAGTAGTACGCAGTATTTT.

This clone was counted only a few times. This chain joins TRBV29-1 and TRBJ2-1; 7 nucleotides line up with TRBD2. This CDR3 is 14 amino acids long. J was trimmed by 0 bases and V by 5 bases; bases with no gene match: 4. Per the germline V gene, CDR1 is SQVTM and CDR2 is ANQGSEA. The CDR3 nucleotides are TGCAGCGTTTTCGGCGGGAGCTCCTACAATGAGCAGTTCTTC. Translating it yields CSVFGGSSYNEQFF.

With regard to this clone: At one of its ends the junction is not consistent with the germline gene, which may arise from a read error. CDR3: CASSIDRAGGEIF. The CDR3 nucleotides are TGTGCCAGTAGTATAGATAGGGCGGGGGGGGAGATCTTC. The V gene is TRBV19, the J gene TRBJ2-1; 9 bases match TRBD2. The length of the CDR3 is 13 residues. From germline, CDR1 is LNHDA and CDR2 SQIVND (reference sequence).

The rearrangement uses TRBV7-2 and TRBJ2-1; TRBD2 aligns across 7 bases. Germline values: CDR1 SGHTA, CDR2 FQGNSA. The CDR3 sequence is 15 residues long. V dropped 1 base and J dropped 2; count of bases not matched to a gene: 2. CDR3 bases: TGTGCCAGCAGCTTAGACGCGGGGGCCTACAATGAGCAGTTCTTC. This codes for CASSLDAGAYNEQFF. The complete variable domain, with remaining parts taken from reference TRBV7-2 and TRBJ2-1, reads GAGVSQSPSNKVTEKGKDVELRCDPISGHTALYWYRQSLGQGLEFLIYFQGNSAPDKSGLPSDRFSAERTGGSVSTLTIQRTQQEDSAVYLCASSLDAGAYNEQFFGPGTRLTVL.

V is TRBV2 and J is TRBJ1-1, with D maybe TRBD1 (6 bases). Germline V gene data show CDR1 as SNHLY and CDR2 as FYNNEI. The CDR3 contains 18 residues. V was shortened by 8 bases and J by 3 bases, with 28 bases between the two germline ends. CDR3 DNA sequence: TGTGCCAGCGAATACAGGAACCCCGCCATTTACAGGGACACTGAAGCTTTCTTT. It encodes CASEYRNPAIYRDTEAFF.

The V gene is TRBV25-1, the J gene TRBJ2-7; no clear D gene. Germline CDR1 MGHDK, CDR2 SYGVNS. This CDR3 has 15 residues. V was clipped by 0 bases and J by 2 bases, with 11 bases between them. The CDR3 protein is CASSEYAGGAYEQYF. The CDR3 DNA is TGTGCCAGCAGTGAATACGCAGGTGGCGCCTACGAGCAGTACTTC.

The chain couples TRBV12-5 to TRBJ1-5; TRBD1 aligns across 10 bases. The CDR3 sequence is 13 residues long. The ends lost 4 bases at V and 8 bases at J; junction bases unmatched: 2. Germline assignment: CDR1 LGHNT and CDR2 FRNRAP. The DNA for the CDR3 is TGTGCTAGTGGTTCGGACAGGGGGGAGCCCCAGCATTTT. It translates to CASGSDRGEPQHF.

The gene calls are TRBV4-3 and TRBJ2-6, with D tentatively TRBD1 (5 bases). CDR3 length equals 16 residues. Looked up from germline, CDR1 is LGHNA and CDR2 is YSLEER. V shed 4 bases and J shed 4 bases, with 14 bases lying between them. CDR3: CASSRYRSRGANVLTF. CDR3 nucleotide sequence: TGCGCCAGCAGCCGGTACAGGTCGAGGGGGGCCAACGTCCTGACTTTC.

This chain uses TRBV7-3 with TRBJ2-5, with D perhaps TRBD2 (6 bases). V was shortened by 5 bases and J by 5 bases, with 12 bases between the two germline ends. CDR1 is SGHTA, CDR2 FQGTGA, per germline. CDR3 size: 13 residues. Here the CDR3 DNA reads TGTGCCAGCAGCCAAGGGACTGGGGAGACCCAGTACTTC. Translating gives CASSQGTGETQYF.